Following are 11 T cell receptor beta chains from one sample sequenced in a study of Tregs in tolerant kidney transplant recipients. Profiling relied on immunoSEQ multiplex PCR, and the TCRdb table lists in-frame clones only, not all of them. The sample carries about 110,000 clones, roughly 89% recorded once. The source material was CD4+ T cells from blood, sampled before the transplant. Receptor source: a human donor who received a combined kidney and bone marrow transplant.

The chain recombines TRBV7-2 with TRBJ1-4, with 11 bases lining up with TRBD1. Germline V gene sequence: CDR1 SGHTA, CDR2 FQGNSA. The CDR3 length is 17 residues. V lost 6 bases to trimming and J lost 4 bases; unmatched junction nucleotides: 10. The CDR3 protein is CASSRKDRGQSNEKLFF. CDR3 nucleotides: TGTGCCAGCAGTCGAAAGGACAGGGGGCAAAGTAATGAAAAACTGTTTTTT.

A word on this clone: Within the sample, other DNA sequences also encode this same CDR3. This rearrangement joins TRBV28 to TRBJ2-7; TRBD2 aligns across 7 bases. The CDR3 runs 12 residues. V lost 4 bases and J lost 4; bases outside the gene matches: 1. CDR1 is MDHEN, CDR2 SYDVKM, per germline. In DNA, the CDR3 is TGTGCCAGCAGTTCAGCGGGATACGAGCAGTACTTC. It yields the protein CASSSAGYEQYF.

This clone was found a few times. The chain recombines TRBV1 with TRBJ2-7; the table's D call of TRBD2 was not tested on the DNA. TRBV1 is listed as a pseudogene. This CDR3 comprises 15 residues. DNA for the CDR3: TGCACCAGCAGCCAAGATGCGGCAATCGGCTACGAGCAGTACTTC. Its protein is CTSSQDAAIGYEQYF.

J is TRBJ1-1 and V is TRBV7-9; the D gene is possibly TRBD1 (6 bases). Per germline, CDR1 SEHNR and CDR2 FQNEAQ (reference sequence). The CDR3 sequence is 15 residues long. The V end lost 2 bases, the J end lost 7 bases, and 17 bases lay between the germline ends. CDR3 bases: TGTGCCAGCAGCTTATCCCTGGGGGGGGGCCTTGAAGCTTTCTTT. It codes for CASSLSLGGGLEAFF.

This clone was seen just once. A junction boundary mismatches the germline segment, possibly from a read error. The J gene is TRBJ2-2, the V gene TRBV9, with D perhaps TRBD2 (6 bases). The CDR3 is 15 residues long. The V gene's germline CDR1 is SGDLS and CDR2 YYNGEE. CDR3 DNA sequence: TGTGCCAGCATGGAGGGAGTCTTCAACAACGGGGAGCTGTTTTTT. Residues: CASMEGVFNNGELFF.

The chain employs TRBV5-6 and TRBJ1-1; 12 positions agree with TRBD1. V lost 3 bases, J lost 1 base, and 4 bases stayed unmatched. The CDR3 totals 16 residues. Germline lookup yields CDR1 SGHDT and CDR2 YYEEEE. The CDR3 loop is CASSSGDRGPNTEAFF. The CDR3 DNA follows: TGTGCCAGCAGCTCGGGGGACAGGGGGCCGAACACTGAAGCTTTCTTT.

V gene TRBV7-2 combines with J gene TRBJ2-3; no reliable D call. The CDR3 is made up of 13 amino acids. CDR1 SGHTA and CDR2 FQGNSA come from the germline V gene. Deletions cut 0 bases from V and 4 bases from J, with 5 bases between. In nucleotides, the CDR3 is TGTGCCAGCAGCTTAGCCCTCGCAGATACGCAGTATTTT. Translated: CASSLALADTQYF.

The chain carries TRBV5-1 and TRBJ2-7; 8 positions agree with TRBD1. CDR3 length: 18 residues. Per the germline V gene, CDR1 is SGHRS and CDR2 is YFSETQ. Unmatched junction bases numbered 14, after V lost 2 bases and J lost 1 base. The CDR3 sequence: CASSFGGPTGTGSYEQYF. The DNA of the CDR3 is TGCGCCAGCAGCTTTGGGGGACCCACCGGGACAGGTTCCTACGAGCAGTACTTC.

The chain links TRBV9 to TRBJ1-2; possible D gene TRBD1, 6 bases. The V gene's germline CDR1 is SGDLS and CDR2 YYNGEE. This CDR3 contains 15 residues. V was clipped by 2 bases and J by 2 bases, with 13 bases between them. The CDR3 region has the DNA TGTGCCAGCAGCGTCATACCACAGGGAAACTATGGCTACACCTTC. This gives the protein CASSVIPQGNYGYTF.

The CDR3 here is CASSDLAGGPTDTQYF. The CDR3, as DNA: TGTGCCAGCAGTGACCTAGCGGGGGGGCCGACAGATACGCAGTATTTT. The rearrangement joins TRBV2 to TRBJ2-3; 12 positions match TRBD2. The V and J ends lost 3 bases and 3 bases, in that order; junction bases with no gene match: 4. Germline V gene sequence: CDR1 SNHLY, CDR2 FYNNEI. The CDR3 has 16 residues.

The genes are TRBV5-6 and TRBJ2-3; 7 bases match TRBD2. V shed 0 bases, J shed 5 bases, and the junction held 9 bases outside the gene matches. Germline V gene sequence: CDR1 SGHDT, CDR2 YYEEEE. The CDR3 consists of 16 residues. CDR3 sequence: CASSLGLASSGDTQYF. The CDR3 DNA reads TGTGCCAGCAGCTTGGGACTAGCCAGCTCGGGAGATACGCAGTATTTT.